The 13 T cell receptor beta chains reported below all come from one sample, sequenced in a study of molecular identifiers for immune sequencing clone quantification. In TCRdb, the PCR reads were re-called with MiXCR into one record per CDR3 protein. The repertoire holds tens of thousands of distinct CDR3 sequences, with under 20% as singletons. The sequenced sample was naive CD8+ T cells from blood, with Jurkat cell RNA spiked in. Documented subset: FACS-sorted CD8+CD4-CCR7+CD45RA+ naive T cells. These receptors all come from a human donor in good health. Some libraries in this study had Jurkat cell RNA spiked in.

This clonotype was recorded at least ten times. The V gene is TRBV20-1, the J gene TRBJ2-3; 10 bases match TRBD2. The CDR3 contains 16 residues. The V gene's germline CDR1 is DFQATT and CDR2 SNEGSKA (reference sequence). J was trimmed by 1 base and V by 0 bases; bases with no gene match: 4. CDR3 residues: CSARDGTSAGTDTQYF. The DNA of the CDR3 is TGCAGTGCTAGAGATGGGACTAGCGCCGGCACAGATACGCAGTATTTT.

A few counts support this clonotype. This chain connects TRBV11-2 to TRBJ2-7; a possible D gene is TRBD1 (5 bases). V lost 1 base and J lost 2, with 9 bases in between. The CDR3 has 14 residues. Germline V lookup: CDR1 SGHAT, CDR2 FQNNGV. This chain's CDR3 is CASSLGAGPYEQYF. In DNA, the CDR3 is TGTGCCAGCAGCTTAGGGGCAGGGCCCTACGAGCAGTACTTC.

This clonotype was detected a few times. It may be a read error: a sequence one base away is much more abundant. The J gene is TRBJ2-1, the V gene TRBV6-5; D not resolved. From germline, CDR1 is MNHEY and CDR2 SVGAGI. CDR3 length equals 12 residues. The CDR3, as DNA: TGTGCCGTGACTGGACCCTACAATGAGCAGTCCTTC. It translates to CAVTGPYNEQSF.

With respect to this clonotype: A read error may explain this, as a much larger clone is one base away. This chain connects TRBV4-2 to TRBJ2-7; the D gene could be TRBD1 or TRBD2 (5 bases each). The CDR3 consists of 16 residues. The V gene's germline CDR1 is LGHNA and CDR2 YNFKEQ. V was clipped by 1 base and J by 4 bases, with 17 bases between them. CDR3 protein: CASSQAGPAEEYEQYF. The DNA for the CDR3 is TGTGCCAGCAGCCAAGCGGGGCCAGCTGAAGAGTACGAGCAGTACTTC.

This clonotype has ten or more counts. V is TRBV29-1 and J is TRBJ2-3; D possibly corresponds to TRBD1 (5 bases). The CDR3 totals 15 residues. CDR1 SQVTM and CDR2 ANQGSEA come from the germline V gene. V was shortened by 5 bases and J by 1 base, with 16 bases between the two germline ends. The CDR3 region has the DNA TGCAGCGTTACCTGGGCCAGGGTCGGCACAGATACGCAGTATTTT. Translation: CSVTWARVGTDTQYF.

The chain joins TRBV19 to TRBJ2-7; 10 bases are shared with TRBD2. This CDR3 is built from 15 residues. Germline-derived CDR1 and CDR2 are LNHDA and SQIVND (reference sequence). Trimming at V came to 3 bases and at J to 5 bases, leaving 7 bases not matched to a gene. CDR3 residues: CASSILAGGLDEQYF. The DNA of the CDR3 is TGTGCCAGTAGTATCTTAGCGGGAGGTTTGGACGAGCAGTACTTC.

This clonotype appeared many times. The J gene is TRBJ1-6, the V gene TRBV12-3 or TRBV12-4; D is unresolved. Trimming took 1 base from V and 7 from J, leaving 2 bases between them. This CDR3 region has 12 residues. The CDR3 nucleotides read TGTGCCAGCAGTTTAGAGAATTCACCCCTCCACTTT. This gives the protein CASSLENSPLHF.

This clonotype was counted ten times or more. This rearrangement joins TRBV28 to TRBJ1-1, with a weak D call TRBD1 (6 bases). CDR1 and CDR2 (germline): MDHEN, SYDVKM. The ends were cut back, 6 bases at V and 1 base at J, with 12 bases in the middle. The CDR3 runs 14 residues. The CDR3 nucleotides read TGTGCCAGCAGACCCAGGGGCACGAACACTGAAGCTTTCTTT. It translates to CASRPRGTNTEAFF. Looking up the rest from reference TRBV28 and TRBJ1-1 gives the full variable domain: DVKVTQSSRYLVKRTGEKVFLECVQDMDHENMFWYRQDPGLGLRLIYFSYDVKMKEKGDIPEGYSVSREKKERFSLILESASTNQTSMYLCASRPRGTNTEAFFGQGTRLTVV.

This clonotype is termed medium-sized. The rearrangement joins TRBV23-1 to TRBJ2-7, with D possibly TRBD1 on 6 matching bases. TRBV23-1 is noted as an ORF with a role that remains uncertain. The CDR3 loop spans 16 amino acids. V lost 3 bases, J lost 2 bases, and 17 bases lay in between. CDR3 sequence: CASSHDRTATTYEQYF. Written as DNA, the CDR3 is TGCGCCAGCAGTCACGACCGGACAGCCACTACCTACGAGCAGTACTTC.

Turning to this clonotype: A much larger clonotype is one base distant, so this may be a read error. V gene TRBV10-3 combines with J gene TRBJ2-3; possible D gene TRBD1, 6 bases. Germline CDR1 reads ENHRY; CDR2 reads SYGVKD. CDR3 size: 19 residues. CDR3 bases: TGTGCCATCGGCCCCGGGTACGGCCGGACGGTCTGGGACACAGATGCGCAGTATTTT. Translated, it gives CAIGPGYGRTVWDTDAQYF.

This clonotype has only one observation. This may be a read error: a much more frequent sequence differs by one nucleotide. This chain links TRBV5-6 with TRBJ2-3, with D possibly matching TRBD1 (6 bases). TRBJ1-5 explains the end of the DNA better; the J call may be wrong. The CDR3 has 15 amino acids. Looked up from germline, CDR1 is SGHDT and CDR2 is YYEEEE. CDR3 DNA sequence: TGTGCCAGCAGCTTGGGAGGCGGGGGGCCAGATACGCAGCATTTT. Its protein is CASSLGGGGPDTQHF.

This clonotype was seen at least ten times. The J gene is TRBJ2-2, the V gene TRBV5-4, with 7 bases identical to TRBD1. The CDR3 is 17 amino acids. Per the germline V gene, CDR1 is SGHNT and CDR2 is YYREEE (reference sequence). Trimming removed 4 bases from V and 1 base from J; junction bases left unmatched: 10. The DNA of the CDR3 is TGTGCCAGCAGCCCTTCTCCGGGACAGCTGAACACCGGGGAGCTGTTTTTT. Protein product: CASSPSPGQLNTGELFF.

This clonotype has a handful of counts. This may be a read error: a much more frequent sequence differs by one nucleotide. The rearrangement links TRBV7-9 to TRBJ2-2, with 9 bases fitting TRBD1. Per germline, CDR1 SEHNR and CDR2 FQNEAQ (reference sequence). CDR3 length equals 15 residues. The CDR3 sequence is CAGSFGTGLTGELFF. CDR3 DNA sequence: TGTGCCGGCAGCTTCGGGACAGGGTTAACCGGGGAGCTGTTTTTT.